The sequence of this TCR beta chain was determined in a study of cytomegalovirus exposure and HLA in healthy donors. Looked up from germline, CDR1 is SGHTA and CDR2 is FQGNSA. V trimming: 5 bases; J trimming: 5 bases; junction bases outside the gene matches: 7. The CDR3 runs to 16 residues. This clone has just a few counts. Its antigen is still unknown. The study, taken as a whole, reports: Sequencing artifact likely explains a cluster of highly shared sequence variants. Most of the TCR beta V segments (in an earlier analysis) were productive either about 87% or about 30% of the time.

A multiplex PCR was run with 60 Vbeta primers and 13 Jbeta primers. Some clones are missing from TCRdb's copy, which holds only in-frame ones; the method was immunoSEQ multiplex PCR. This table has 45,000 to 65,000 clones, 70% to 80% appearing once. The TCR originated in a woman between 40 and 50 years old in good health and CMV-seropositive. The chain uses TRBV7-2 and TRBJ2-7, with 15 bases that match TRBD2. The specimen was PBMCs. CDR3 region: CASSAGLAGGTDEQYF. The DNA for the CDR3 is TGTGCCAGCAGCGCGGGACTAGCGGGGGGTACCGACGAGCAGTACTTC.